The sequence of this TCR beta chain was determined in a study of cytomegalovirus exposure and HLA in healthy donors. Primers included in the PCR were 60 Vbeta and 13 Jbeta primers. The method was immunoSEQ multiplex PCR; TCRdb's version includes in-frame clones alone and lacks a portion of them. The data show about 120,000 clones, about 79% seen once. Germline CDR1 is GTSNPN and CDR2 is SVGIG (reference sequence). V gave up 4 bases and J gave up 2 bases, with 27 bases separating them. The CDR3 spans 18 residues. Concerning this clone: What it recognizes is unknown.

Study outcomes and limitations: Among TCR sequences, most were rare, though some public TCRs appeared in many donors. Analyzed later, most CMV-associated TCR beta chains appeared HLA-restricted.

Sequences were obtained from PBMCs. The TCR sequence derives from a human donor in good health. The chain is built from TRBV30 and TRBJ2-7, with D maybe TRBD1 (5 bases). The CDR3 reads CAWNGLLGQGRETYEQYF. The CDR3 nucleotides are TGTGCCTGGAATGGGTTGTTGGGTCAGGGCAGAGAAACCTACGAGCAGTACTTC.